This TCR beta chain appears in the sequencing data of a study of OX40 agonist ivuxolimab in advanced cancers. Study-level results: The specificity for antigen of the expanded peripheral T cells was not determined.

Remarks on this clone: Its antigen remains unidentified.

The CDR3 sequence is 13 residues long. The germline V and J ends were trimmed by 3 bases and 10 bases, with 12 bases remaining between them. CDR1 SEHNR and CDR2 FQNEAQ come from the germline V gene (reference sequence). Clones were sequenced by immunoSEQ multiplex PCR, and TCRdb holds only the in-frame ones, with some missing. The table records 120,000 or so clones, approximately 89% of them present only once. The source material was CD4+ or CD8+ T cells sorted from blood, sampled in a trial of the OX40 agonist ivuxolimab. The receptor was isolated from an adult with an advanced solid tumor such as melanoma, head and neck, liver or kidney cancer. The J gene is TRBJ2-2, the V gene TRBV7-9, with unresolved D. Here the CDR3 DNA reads TGTGCCAGCAGCTTTCAAGACGAATTGGAGCTGTTTTTT. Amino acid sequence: CASSFQDELELFF.